These 27 T cell receptor beta chains were all obtained from the same sample, sequenced in a study of blood T cell repertoires in COVID-19. Repertoires were generated with immunoSEQ multiplex PCR, while TCRdb's copy carries only in-frame clones and drops some. The sample lists over 75,000 clones; around four fifths were seen once. Source material: peripheral blood. All receptors come from a woman aged 80 or over with active or convalescent COVID-19.

This clone was recorded only once. This chain connects TRBV24-1 to TRBJ1-1; D is perhaps TRBD1 (5 bases). The CDR3 length is 14 residues. Germline V gives CDR1 KGHDR, CDR2 SFDVKD. Deletions cut 4 bases from V and 8 bases from J, with 16 bases between. Here the CDR3 reads CATSDPRQSAEAFF. CDR3 coding DNA: TGTGCCACCAGTGACCCAAGACAGTCTGCAGAAGCTTTCTTT.

This clone was seen a few times. The gene calls are TRBV5-1 and TRBJ2-1; 8 nucleotides match TRBD1. Germline loops: CDR1 SGHRS, CDR2 YFSETQ. The CDR3 consists of 16 residues. V dropped 2 bases and J dropped 7; count of bases not matched to a gene: 11. The CDR3 here is CASSLETRQGWNEQFF. CDR3 coding DNA: TGCGCCAGCAGCTTAGAGACGAGACAGGGGTGGAATGAGCAGTTCTTC.

The J gene is TRBJ2-6, the V gene TRBV7-2; D gene uncertain. The length of the CDR3 is 16 residues. The germline CDR1 and CDR2 sequences are SGHTA and FQGNSA. Trimming took 5 bases from V and 1 from J, leaving 12 bases between them. The DNA for the CDR3 is TGTGCCAGCAGCCACTCGCTTCGATCTGGGGCCAACGTCCTGACTTTC. Amino acid sequence: CASSHSLRSGANVLTF.

The chain recombines TRBV12-3 or TRBV12-4 with TRBJ2-5; D unresolved. Trimming pared 6 bases from V and 0 bases from J, leaving 8 bases between. The CDR3 length is 13 residues. The CDR3 spells CASSSVYQETQYF. The CDR3 nucleotides are TGTGCCAGCAGCTCAGTGTACCAAGAGACCCAGTACTTC.

The rearrangement links TRBV10-3 to TRBJ1-2, with 7 bases identical to TRBD1. Germline V gives CDR1 ENHRY, CDR2 SYGVKD. This CDR3 region has 15 residues. V shed 0 bases, J shed 5 bases, and the junction held 6 bases outside the gene matches. As DNA, the CDR3 is TGTGCCATCAGTGAGTCGGGACAGATAGGGTATGGCTACACCTTC. Residues: CAISESGQIGYGYTF.

The V and J genes are TRBV19 and TRBJ2-3, with 7 bases identical to TRBD1. The CDR3 covers 17 residues. Per germline, CDR1 LNHDA and CDR2 SQIVND (reference sequence). V trimming: 1 base; J trimming: 5 bases; junction bases outside the gene matches: 12. Written as DNA, the CDR3 is TGTGCCAGTAGTATAGTCACCGGGCGACAGGGAAGAGATACGCAGTATTTT. Encoded protein: CASSIVTGRQGRDTQYF.

This sequence joins TRBV5-5 and TRBJ1-5; TRBD1 aligns across 8 bases. The CDR3 loop spans 14 amino acids. Germline-derived CDR1 and CDR2 are SGHKS and YYEKEE (reference sequence). J gave up 6 bases and V 5 bases, and 7 bases lay outside the gene matches. The CDR3 DNA sequence: TGTGCCAGCAGTTACGGGACAGGAGGTCAGCCCCAGCATTTT. Translated: CASSYGTGGQPQHF.

The rearrangement joins TRBV11-2 to TRBJ2-2; 11 bases are a match to TRBD2. The CDR3 contains 15 residues. Trimming at V came to 7 bases and at J to 3 bases, leaving 4 bases not matched to a gene. The germline CDR1 and CDR2 sequences are SGHAT and FQNNGV. CDR3 region: CASTGTSGYTGELFF. The CDR3 DNA is TGTGCCAGCACCGGGACTAGCGGATACACCGGGGAGCTGTTTTTT.

CDR3 sequence (DNA): TGTGCCATCAGTGTCTCGACTAGCGGGAGACCCAATGAGCAGTTCTTC. Amino acids: CAISVSTSGRPNEQFF. The rearrangement joins TRBV10-3 to TRBJ2-1, with 12 positions matching TRBD2. The ends lost 4 bases at V and 6 bases at J; junction bases unmatched: 7. The CDR3 contains 16 residues. CDR1 and CDR2 from the germline V gene are ENHRY and SYGVKD.

V and J are TRBV4-3 and TRBJ2-2; 12 nucleotides align to TRBD2. V lost 8 bases, J lost 6 bases, and 4 bases stayed unmatched. CDR1 is LGHNA and CDR2 is YSLEER in the germline V gene. This CDR3 spans 14 amino acids. The CDR3 loop reads CASALAGGPGELFF. In DNA, the CDR3 is TGCGCCAGCGCACTAGCGGGGGGACCCGGGGAGCTGTTTTTT.

V gene TRBV9 combines with J gene TRBJ2-2, with a weak D call TRBD2 (6 bases). The V end lost 4 bases, the J end lost 2 bases, and 15 bases lay between the germline ends. CDR1 and CDR2 (germline): SGDLS, YYNGEE. The CDR3 has 16 residues. CDR3 coding DNA: TGTGCCAGCAGCCCGAGAGGGGACTTCAACACCGGGGAGCTGTTTTTT. It specifies CASSPRGDFNTGELFF.

The chain has TRBV20-1 and TRBJ1-6; TRBD1 aligns across 8 bases. CDR1 is DFQATT, CDR2 SNEGSKA, per germline (reference sequence). The CDR3 is 11 amino acids. The ends lost 3 bases at V and 17 bases at J; junction bases unmatched: 6. The CDR3 spells CSARGTGPIHF. The CDR3 DNA is TGCAGTGCTAGGGGGACAGGCCCTATCCACTTT.

This chain connects TRBV5-1 to TRBJ2-3; 8 bases map to TRBD2. This CDR3 is 15 amino acids long. Germline CDR1 and CDR2: SGHRS and YFSETQ. Losses at the gene ends were 4 bases for V and 5 bases for J; bases not matched to a gene: 9. The CDR3 reads CASSLSGSQGDTQYF. The DNA for the CDR3 is TGCGCCAGCAGCCTCAGCGGGAGTCAGGGAGATACGCAGTATTTT.

The chain is built from TRBV18 and TRBJ1-6; tentatively, D is TRBD1 (5 bases). V shed 3 bases and J shed 5 bases, with 8 bases lying between them. This CDR3 has 14 amino acids. In germline, CDR1 is KGHSH, CDR2 LQKENI. The CDR3 loop is CASSPAGDNSPLHF. In DNA form, the CDR3 reads TGTGCCAGCTCACCTGCGGGGGATAATTCACCCCTCCACTTT.

The rearrangement links TRBV12-1 to TRBJ2-5; the listed D gene, TRBD2, was not tested against the DNA. TRBV12-1 is recorded as a pseudogene. The CDR3 length is 15 residues. CDR3 sequence reads: CASSFEELGQETQYF. In DNA, the CDR3 is TGTGCCAGCAGCTTCGAGGAGCTGGGCCAAGAGACCCAGTACTTC.

This chain links TRBV2 with TRBJ2-5; a weak D match, TRBD1 (6 bases). The CDR3 length is 14 residues. V lost 8 bases, J lost 4 bases, and 17 bases lay in between. Germline loops: CDR1 SNHLY, CDR2 FYNNEI. CDR3 in DNA: TGTGCCAGCTTCCTAGGGGGTTATGGAGAGACCCAGTACTTC. Protein sequence: CASFLGGYGETQYF.

The chain links TRBV20-1 to TRBJ2-3, with D perhaps matching TRBD1 (6 bases). The CDR3 sequence is 13 residues long. Germline assignment: CDR1 DFQATT and CDR2 SNEGSKA (reference sequence). Trimming pared 3 bases from V and 3 bases from J, leaving 10 bases between. The CDR3 DNA reads as TGCAGTGCTAGTATCCAGGGGACAGATACGCAGTATTTT. Encoded protein: CSASIQGTDTQYF.

The chain recombines TRBV5-1 with TRBJ2-5, with 12 bases that match TRBD2. Germline values: CDR1 SGHRS, CDR2 YFSETQ. The length of the CDR3 is 15 residues. J was trimmed by 4 bases and V by 5 bases; bases with no gene match: 6. CDR3 loop: CASSPTSGGLETQYF. The CDR3 nucleotides read TGCGCCAGCAGTCCGACTAGCGGGGGCCTAGAGACCCAGTACTTC.

This clone was seen a single time. The chain uses TRBV28 and TRBJ2-1; 7 bases agree with TRBD1. The CDR3 totals 15 residues. V lost 5 bases and J lost 10; bases outside the gene matches: 14. Germline V gives CDR1 MDHEN, CDR2 SYDVKM. DNA for the CDR3: TGTGCCAGCAGTGCCCGGACAGGTTTTCCCAAAGAGCAGTTCTTC. Its translation is CASSARTGFPKEQFF.

J is TRBJ1-2 and V is TRBV28; D may be TRBD1 (6 bases). Trimming took off 8 bases at V and 6 bases at J, with 13 bases between the two ends. Looked up from germline, CDR1 is MDHEN and CDR2 is SYDVKM. The CDR3 totals 12 residues. The CDR3 sequence: CASGQLLDGYTF. The CDR3 region has the DNA TGTGCCAGCGGACAGCTCCTGGATGGCTACACCTTC.

The chain carries TRBV15 and TRBJ2-6; 7 bases line up with TRBD1. The CDR3 runs 19 residues. The J segment lost 0 bases and the V segment lost 0 bases, leaving 8 bases of the junction unmatched. Germline-derived CDR1 and CDR2 are LNHNV and YYDKDF (reference sequence). The DNA for the CDR3 is TGTGCCACCAGCAGAGATAGGGGGACAGCCCTCTCTGGGGCCAACGTCCTGACTTTC. This gives the protein CATSRDRGTALSGANVLTF.

The rearrangement joins TRBV6-5 to TRBJ1-2, with TRBD1 matching over 9 bases. The CDR3 is 16 residues long. V was pared by 0 bases and J by 7 bases, with 9 bases of the junction left unmatched. CDR1 and CDR2 from the germline V gene are MNHEY and SVGAGI. The CDR3 DNA sequence: TGTGCCAGCAGTTACTCTAATACCCGACAGGGGGTTGGCTACACCTTC. Residues: CASSYSNTRQGVGYTF.

The genes are TRBV6-6 and TRBJ1-5; 8 nucleotides line up with TRBD1. The CDR3 is 16 residues long. The junction had 11 bases not matched to a gene; V was cut back by 5 bases and J by 5 bases. The germline gives CDR1 MNHNY, CDR2 SVGAGI (reference sequence). CDR3 bases: TGTGCCAGCAGTGCTTCCAGGGGGCAAGGTGATCAGCCCCAGCATTTT. Its translation is CASSASRGQGDQPQHF.

The V gene is TRBV6-1, the J gene TRBJ1-3, with D hard to call. The CDR3 spans 15 residues. Germline V gives CDR1 MNHNS, CDR2 SASEGT. V was trimmed by 3 bases and J by 4 bases, leaving 13 bases between them. The DNA of the CDR3 is TGTGCCAGCAGTGACGGAAGGGCGGGCGGAAACACCATATATTTT. Translated: CASSDGRAGGNTIYF.

This sequence joins TRBV7-6 and TRBJ1-2; D is possibly TRBD1 (5 bases). Germline assignment: CDR1 SGHVS and CDR2 FNYEAQ. The CDR3 is made up of 15 amino acids. V was pared by 5 bases and J by 5 bases, with 18 bases between. The CDR3 nucleotides read TGTGCCAGCAGCCCCCAAGGGGTCCGGGGGTATGGCTACACCTTC. As protein: CASSPQGVRGYGYTF.

The chain has TRBV15 and TRBJ2-3; 8 bases agree with TRBD2. Unmatched junction bases numbered 16, after V lost 5 bases and J lost 3 bases. The V gene's germline CDR1 is LNHNV and CDR2 YYDKDF (reference sequence). There are 18 residues in the CDR3. In DNA form, the CDR3 reads TGTGCCACCAGCGCGGATCGGGGTAGCGGGATTGGAACAGATACGCAGTATTTT. Encoded protein: CATSADRGSGIGTDTQYF.

This clone appeared a single time. V is TRBV11-2 and J is TRBJ2-1, with D possibly matching TRBD2 (7 bases). The CDR3 loop spans 19 amino acids. Germline lookup yields CDR1 SGHAT and CDR2 FQNNGV. Trimming shortened V by 1 base and J by 5 bases, and 24 bases separated the two germline ends. The CDR3 spells CASSLVRGPVGGRNNEQFF. The CDR3 DNA sequence: TGTGCCAGCAGCTTAGTAAGGGGTCCCGTGGGGGGGCGAAACAATGAGCAGTTCTTC.